The clone carrying this T cell receptor (beta chain) showed up just a few times. Its specificity is not known. This specimen comes from a study of molecular identifiers for immune sequencing clone quantification. Study-wide results and limits: Over 99% of CMV-specific effector molecules, but under 1% of naive ones, were in clones above 20 copies.

Previously described methods with listed TCR primers produced the bulk TCR libraries. MiXCR was run by TCRdb on the PCR reads, yielding one entry per CDR3 protein. The sample lists hundreds of thousands of distinct CDR3 sequences, less than 30% occurring once. In germline, CDR1 is SGHVS, CDR2 FNYEAQ. Deletions cut 2 bases from V and 5 bases from J, with 12 bases between. The CDR3 has 14 residues. The origin of this receptor is a human donor in good health. Some libraries in this study had Jurkat cell RNA spiked in. The V gene is TRBV7-6, the J gene TRBJ1-1, with D possibly TRBD1 on 5 matching bases. The sample consisted of naive CD8+ T cells from blood, with Jurkat cell RNA spiked in. Noted subset: FACS-sorted CD8+CD4-CCR7+CD45RA+ naive T cells. CDR3 loop: CASSLRVEGTEAFF. The CDR3 DNA reads as TGTGCCAGCAGCTTACGGGTGGAGGGGACTGAAGCTTTCTTT.